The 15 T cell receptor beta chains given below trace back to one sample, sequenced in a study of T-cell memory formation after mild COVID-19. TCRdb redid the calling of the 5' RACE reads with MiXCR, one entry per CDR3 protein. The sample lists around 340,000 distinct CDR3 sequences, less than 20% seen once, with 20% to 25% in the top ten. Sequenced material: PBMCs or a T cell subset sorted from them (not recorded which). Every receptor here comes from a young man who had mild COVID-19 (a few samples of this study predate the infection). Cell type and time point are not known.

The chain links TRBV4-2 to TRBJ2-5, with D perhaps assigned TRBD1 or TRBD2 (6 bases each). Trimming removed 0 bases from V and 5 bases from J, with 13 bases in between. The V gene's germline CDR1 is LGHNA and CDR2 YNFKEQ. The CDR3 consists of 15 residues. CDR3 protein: CASSQDVGGWETQYF. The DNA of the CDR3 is TGTGCCAGCAGCCAAGATGTCGGGGGCTGGGAGACCCAGTACTTC.

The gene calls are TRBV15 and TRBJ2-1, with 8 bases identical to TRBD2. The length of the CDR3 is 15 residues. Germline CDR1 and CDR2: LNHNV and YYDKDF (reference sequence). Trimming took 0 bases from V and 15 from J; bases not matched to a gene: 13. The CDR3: CATSRDQASGFLRFF. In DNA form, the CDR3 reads TGTGCCACCAGCAGAGATCAGGCTAGCGGGTTTCTTCGGTTCTTC. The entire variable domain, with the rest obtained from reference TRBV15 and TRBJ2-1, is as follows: DAMVIQNPRYQVTQFGKPVTLSCSQTLNHNVMYWYQQKSSQAPKLLFHYYDKDFNNEADTPDNFQSRRPNTSFCFLDIRSPGLGDTAMYLCATSRDQASGFLRFFGPGTRLTVL.

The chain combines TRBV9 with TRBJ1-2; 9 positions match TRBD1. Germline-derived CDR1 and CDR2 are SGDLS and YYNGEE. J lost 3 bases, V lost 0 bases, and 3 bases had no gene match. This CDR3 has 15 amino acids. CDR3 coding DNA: TGTGCCAGCAGCGTAGCGAGGACAGGGGACTATGGCTACACCTTC. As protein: CASSVARTGDYGYTF.

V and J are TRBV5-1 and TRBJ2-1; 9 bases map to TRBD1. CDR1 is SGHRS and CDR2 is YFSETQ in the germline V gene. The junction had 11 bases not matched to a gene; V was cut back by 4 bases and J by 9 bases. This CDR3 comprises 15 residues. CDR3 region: CASSLLGTGISEQFF. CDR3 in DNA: TGCGCCAGCAGCCTCCTCGGGACAGGGATTAGTGAGCAGTTCTTC. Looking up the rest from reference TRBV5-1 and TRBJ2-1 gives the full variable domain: KAGVTQTPRYLIKTRGQQVTLSCSPISGHRSVSWYQQTPGQGLQFLFEYFSETQRNKGNFPGRFSGRQFSNSRSEMNVSTLELGDSALYLCASSLLGTGISEQFFGPGTRLTVL.

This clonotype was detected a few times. Here the CDR3 DNA reads TGCAGTGCCCCGAAGGGGGGGAACACTGAAGCTTTCTTT. Its protein product is CSAPKGGNTEAFF. The chain recombines TRBV20-1 with TRBJ1-1, with a tentative D call TRBD1 (6 bases). The CDR3 has 13 amino acids. Germline CDR1 reads DFQATT; CDR2 reads SNEGSKA (reference sequence). Trimming cost V 6 bases and J 1 base, with 12 bases left between them.

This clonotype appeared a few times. The CDR3 DNA follows: TGTGCCAGCTCACCATGGAAAGCGGGGGGTGGTGATACGCAGTATTTT. Its translation: CASSPWKAGGGDTQYF. This chain uses TRBV18 with TRBJ2-3; 9 bases fit TRBD2. The CDR3 runs to 16 residues. The V gene end was trimmed by 2 bases and the J gene end by 6 bases; junction bases not matched to a gene: 9. Germline CDR1 KGHSH, CDR2 LQKENI.

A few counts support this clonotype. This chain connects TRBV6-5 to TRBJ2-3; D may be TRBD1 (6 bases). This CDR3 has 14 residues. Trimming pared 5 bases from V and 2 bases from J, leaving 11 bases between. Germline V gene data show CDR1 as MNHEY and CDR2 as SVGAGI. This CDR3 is CASSRQADTDTQYF. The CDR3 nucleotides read TGTGCCAGCAGTAGACAGGCAGACACAGATACGCAGTATTTT.

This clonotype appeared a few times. The CDR3 sequence is CASSLGTETYEQYF. CDR3 sequence (DNA): TGTGCCAGCAGTTTAGGGACGGAGACCTACGAGCAGTACTTC. The genes are TRBV12-3 or TRBV12-4 and TRBJ2-7, with D unresolved. The CDR3 is made up of 14 amino acids. V lost 1 base, J lost 2 bases, and 9 bases lay in between.

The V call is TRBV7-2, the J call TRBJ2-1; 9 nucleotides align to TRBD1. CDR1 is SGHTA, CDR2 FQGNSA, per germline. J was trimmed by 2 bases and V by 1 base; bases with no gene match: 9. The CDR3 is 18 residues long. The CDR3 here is CASSLGIVGTGPYNEQFF. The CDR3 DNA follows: TGTGCCAGCAGCTTAGGCATCGTAGGGACAGGGCCCTACAATGAGCAGTTCTTC.

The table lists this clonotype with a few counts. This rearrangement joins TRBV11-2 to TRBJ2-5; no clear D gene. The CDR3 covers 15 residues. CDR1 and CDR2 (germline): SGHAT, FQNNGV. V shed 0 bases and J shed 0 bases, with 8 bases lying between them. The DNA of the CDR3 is TGTGCCAGCAGCTTAGAATGGTCAGACCAAGAGACCCAGTACTTC. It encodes CASSLEWSDQETQYF.

The CDR3, as DNA: TGTGCCAGTAGTTCTTTTCCCGGAGGCACTGAAGCTTTCTTT. This gives the protein CASSSFPGGTEAFF. The chain links TRBV19 to TRBJ1-1; D is ambiguous. Germline CDR1 reads LNHDA; CDR2 reads SQIVND (reference sequence). Trimming removed 5 bases at V and 4 bases at J, with 14 bases between. The CDR3 spans 14 residues.

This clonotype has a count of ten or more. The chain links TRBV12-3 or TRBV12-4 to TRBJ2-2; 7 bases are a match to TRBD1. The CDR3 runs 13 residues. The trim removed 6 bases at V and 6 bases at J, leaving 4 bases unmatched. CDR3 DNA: TGTGCCAGCAGGCGACAGGGCCCCGGGGAGCTGTTTTTT. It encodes CASRRQGPGELFF.

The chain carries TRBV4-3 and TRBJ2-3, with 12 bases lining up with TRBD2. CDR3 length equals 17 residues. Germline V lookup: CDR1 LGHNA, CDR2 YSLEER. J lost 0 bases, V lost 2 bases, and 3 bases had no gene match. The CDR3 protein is CASSQTSGGISTDTQYF. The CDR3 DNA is TGCGCCAGCAGCCAAACTAGCGGGGGGATCAGCACAGATACGCAGTATTTT.

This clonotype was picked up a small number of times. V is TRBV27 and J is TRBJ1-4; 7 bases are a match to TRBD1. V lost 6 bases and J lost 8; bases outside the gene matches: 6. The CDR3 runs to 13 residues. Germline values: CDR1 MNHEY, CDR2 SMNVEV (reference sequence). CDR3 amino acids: CASSRQGGEKLFF. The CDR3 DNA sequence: TGTGCCAGCAGCCGACAGGGTGGGGAAAAACTGTTTTTT.

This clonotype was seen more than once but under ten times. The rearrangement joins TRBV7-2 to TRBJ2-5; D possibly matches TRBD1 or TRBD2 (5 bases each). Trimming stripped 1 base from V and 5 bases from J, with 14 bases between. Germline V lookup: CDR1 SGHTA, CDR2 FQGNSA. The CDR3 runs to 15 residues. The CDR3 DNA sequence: TGTGCCAGCAGCTTAGTTGGGGGTGGTTCGGAGACCCAGTACTTC. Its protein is CASSLVGGGSETQYF. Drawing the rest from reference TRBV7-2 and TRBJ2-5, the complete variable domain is GAGVSQSPSNKVTEKGKDVELRCDPISGHTALYWYRQSLGQGLEFLIYFQGNSAPDKSGLPSDRFSAERTGGSVSTLTIQRTQQEDSAVYLCASSLVGGGSETQYFGPGTRLLVL.